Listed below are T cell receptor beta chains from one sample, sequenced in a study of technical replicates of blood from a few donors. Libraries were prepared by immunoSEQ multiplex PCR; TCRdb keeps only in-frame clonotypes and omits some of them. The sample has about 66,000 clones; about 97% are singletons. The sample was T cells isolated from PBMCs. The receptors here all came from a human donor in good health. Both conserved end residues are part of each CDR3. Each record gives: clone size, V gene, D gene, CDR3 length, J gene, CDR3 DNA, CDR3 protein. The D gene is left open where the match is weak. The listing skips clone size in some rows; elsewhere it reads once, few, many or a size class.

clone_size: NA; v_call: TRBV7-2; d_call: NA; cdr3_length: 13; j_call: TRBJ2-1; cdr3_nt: TGTGCCAGCAGCTACCTGACTAGTAATGAGCAGTTCTTC; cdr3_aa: CASSYLTSNEQFF
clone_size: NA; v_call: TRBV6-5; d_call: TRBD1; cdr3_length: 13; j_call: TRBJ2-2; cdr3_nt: TGTGCCAGCAAGGGGGCAGACACCGGGGAGCTGTTTTTT; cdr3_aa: CASKGADTGELFF
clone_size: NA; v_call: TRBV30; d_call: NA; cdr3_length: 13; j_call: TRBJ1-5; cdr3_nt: TGTGCCTGGAGTACCGGGGGCAATCAGCCCCAGCATTTT; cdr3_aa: CAWSTGGNQPQHF
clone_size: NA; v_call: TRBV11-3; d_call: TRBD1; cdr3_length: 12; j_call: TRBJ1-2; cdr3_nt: TGTGCCAGCAGCAACAGGGGAGGTGGCTACACCTTC; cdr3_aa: CASSNRGGGYTF
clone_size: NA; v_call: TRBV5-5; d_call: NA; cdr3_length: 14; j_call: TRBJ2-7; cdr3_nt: TGTGCCAGCAGCTTAGACTCTACGACCTACGAGCAGTACTTC; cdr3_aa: CASSLDSTTYEQYF
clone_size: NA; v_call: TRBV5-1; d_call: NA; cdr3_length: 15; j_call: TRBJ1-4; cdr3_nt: TGCGCCAGCAGCTTGGCCAGAGGGTCTAATGAAAAACTGTTTTTT; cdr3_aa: CASSLARGSNEKLFF
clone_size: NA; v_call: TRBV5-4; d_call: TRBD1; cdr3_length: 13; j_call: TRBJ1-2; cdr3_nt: TGTGCCAGCAGCCCGGACAGGGAGCCGGGCTACACCTTC; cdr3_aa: CASSPDREPGYTF
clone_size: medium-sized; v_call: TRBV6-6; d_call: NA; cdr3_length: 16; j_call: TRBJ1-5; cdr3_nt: TGTGCCAGCAGTTCCCTGGCAGGGGCGACCAATCAGCCCCAGCATTTT; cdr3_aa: CASSSLAGATNQPQHF
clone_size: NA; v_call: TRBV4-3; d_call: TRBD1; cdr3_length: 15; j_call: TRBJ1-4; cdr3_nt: TGCGCCAGCAGCCAAGATTTAGCAGGGGGAGAAAAACTGTTTTTT; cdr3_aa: CASSQDLAGGEKLFF
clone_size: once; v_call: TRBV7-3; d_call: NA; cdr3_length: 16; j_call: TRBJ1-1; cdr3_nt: TGTGCCAGCAGCTTAACCCCCTTGGCCATGAACACTGAAGCTTTCTTT; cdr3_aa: CASSLTPLAMNTEAFF
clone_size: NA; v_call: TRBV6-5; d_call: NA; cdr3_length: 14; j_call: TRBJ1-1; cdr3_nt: TGTGCCAGCAGTTATGGACAAAGGAACACTGAAGCTTTCTTT; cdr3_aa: CASSYGQRNTEAFF
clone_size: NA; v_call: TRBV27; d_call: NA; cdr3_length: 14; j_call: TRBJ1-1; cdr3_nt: TGTGCCAGCAGTTTTCGCGGGGTTTACACTGAAGCTTTCTTT; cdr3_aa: CASSFRGVYTEAFF
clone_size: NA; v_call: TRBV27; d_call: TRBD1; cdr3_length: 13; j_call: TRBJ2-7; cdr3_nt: TGTGCCAGCAGTTTATCACAGGGGGACGAGCAGTACTTC; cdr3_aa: CASSLSQGDEQYF
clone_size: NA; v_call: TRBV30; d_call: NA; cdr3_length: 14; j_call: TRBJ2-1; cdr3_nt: TGTGCCTGGAGTGTACGGACTAAGTACAATGAGCAGTTCTTC; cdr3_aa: CAWSVRTKYNEQFF
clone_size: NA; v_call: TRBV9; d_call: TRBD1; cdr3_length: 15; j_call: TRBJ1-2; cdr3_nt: TGTGCCAGCAGCGTCACAGGGGGCGCCGTCTATGGCTACACCTTC; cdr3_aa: CASSVTGGAVYGYTF
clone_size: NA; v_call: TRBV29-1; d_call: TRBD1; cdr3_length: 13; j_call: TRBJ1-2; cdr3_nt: TGCAGCGCGGAGACAGGGGGAGTTAGCGGCTACACCTTC; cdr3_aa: CSAETGGVSGYTF
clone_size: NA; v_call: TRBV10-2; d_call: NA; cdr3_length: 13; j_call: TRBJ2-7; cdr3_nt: TGCGCCAGCAGTGACGCAACAGCCTACGAGCAGTACTTC; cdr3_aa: CASSDATAYEQYF
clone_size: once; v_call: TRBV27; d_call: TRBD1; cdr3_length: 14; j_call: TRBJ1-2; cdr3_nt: TGTGCCAGCACTTTCTCAGGGGGCAGCTATGGCTACACCTTC; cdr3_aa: CASTFSGGSYGYTF
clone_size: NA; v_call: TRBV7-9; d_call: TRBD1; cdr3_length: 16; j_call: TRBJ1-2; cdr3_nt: TGTGCCAGCAGCTGGACACTCCCGGGACAGGGCAATGGCTACACCTTC; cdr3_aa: CASSWTLPGQGNGYTF
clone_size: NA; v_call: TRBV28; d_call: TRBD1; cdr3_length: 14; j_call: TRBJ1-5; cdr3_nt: TGTGCCAGCACCAGGGGGCGTCCCAATCAGCCCCAGCATTTT; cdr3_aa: CASTRGRPNQPQHF
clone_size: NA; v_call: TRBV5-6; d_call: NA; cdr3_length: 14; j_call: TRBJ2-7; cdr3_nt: TGTGCCAGCAGCTTTATGGGGGCCTCCTACGAGCAGTACTTC; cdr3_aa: CASSFMGASYEQYF
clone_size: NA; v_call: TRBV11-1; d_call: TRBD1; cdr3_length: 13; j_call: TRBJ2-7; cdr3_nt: TGTGCCAGCAGTCGACAGGGGGCCGACGAGCAGTACTTC; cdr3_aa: CASSRQGADEQYF
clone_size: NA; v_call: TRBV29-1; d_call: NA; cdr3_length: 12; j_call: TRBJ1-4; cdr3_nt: TGCAGCGTTGAACTTCAGGGGGAAAAACTGTTTTTT; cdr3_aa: CSVELQGEKLFF
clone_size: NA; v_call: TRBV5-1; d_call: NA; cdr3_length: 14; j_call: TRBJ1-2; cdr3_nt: TGCGCCAGCAGCCGAGACAACGGGGACTATGGCTACACCTTC; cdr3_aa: CASSRDNGDYGYTF
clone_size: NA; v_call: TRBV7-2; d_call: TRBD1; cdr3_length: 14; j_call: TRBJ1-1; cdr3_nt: TGTGCCAGCAGCTTTCAGGGGGTTGATGCTGAAGCTTTCTTT; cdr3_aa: CASSFQGVDAEAFF
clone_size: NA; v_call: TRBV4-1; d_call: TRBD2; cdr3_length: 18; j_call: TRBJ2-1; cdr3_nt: TGCGCCAGCAGCCAAGATTTTCGGGGGGAAGGTGTAAACAATGAGCAGTTCTTC; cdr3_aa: CASSQDFRGEGVNNEQFF
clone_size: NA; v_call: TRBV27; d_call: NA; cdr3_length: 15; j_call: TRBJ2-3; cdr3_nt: TGTGCCAGCAGTTTAGTGGCCGTGAGCACAGATACGCAGTATTTT; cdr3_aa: CASSLVAVSTDTQYF
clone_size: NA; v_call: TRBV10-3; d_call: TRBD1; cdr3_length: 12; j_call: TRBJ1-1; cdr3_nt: TGTGCCATCAGCAGACAGGGCTCTGAAGCTTTCTTT; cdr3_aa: CAISRQGSEAFF
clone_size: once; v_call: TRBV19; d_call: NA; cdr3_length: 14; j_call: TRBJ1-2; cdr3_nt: TGTGCCAGTACCCCCCTCCCCGGGAACTATGGCTACACCTTC; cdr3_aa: CASTPLPGNYGYTF
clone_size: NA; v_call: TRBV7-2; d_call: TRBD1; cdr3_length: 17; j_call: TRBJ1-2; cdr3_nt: TGTGCCAGCAGCCAGTTACCGGGACAGGGAACGAACTATGGCTACACCTTC; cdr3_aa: CASSQLPGQGTNYGYTF
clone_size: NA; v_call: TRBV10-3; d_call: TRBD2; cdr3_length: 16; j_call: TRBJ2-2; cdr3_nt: TGTGCCATCAGTGACCTTAGCGGGAGGGCCGGCGGGGAGCTGTTTTTT; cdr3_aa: CAISDLSGRAGGELFF
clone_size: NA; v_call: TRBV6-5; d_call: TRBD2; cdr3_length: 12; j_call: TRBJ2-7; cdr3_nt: TGTGCCTCTAGCGGGGCCACCTACGAGCAGTACTTC; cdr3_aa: CASSGATYEQYF
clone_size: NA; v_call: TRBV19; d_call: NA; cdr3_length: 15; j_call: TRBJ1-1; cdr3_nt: TGTGCCAGTAATTTAGGAACCGGGGTTCGATCTGAAGCTTTCTTT; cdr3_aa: CASNLGTGVRSEAFF
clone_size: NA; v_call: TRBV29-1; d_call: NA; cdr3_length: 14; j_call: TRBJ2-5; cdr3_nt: TGCAGCGTTATTCCCAGGGCACCCCCAGAGACCCAGTACTTC; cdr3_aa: CSVIPRAPPETQYF
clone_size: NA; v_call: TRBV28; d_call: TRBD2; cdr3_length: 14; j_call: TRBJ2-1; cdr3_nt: TGTGCCAGCAGTTTCCCCGGGACTAGTTCTGCGCAGTTCTTC; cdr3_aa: CASSFPGTSSAQFF
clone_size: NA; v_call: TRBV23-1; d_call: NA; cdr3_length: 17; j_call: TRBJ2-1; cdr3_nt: TGCGCCAGCAGTCAAAGGCCCCCTAGTGGCCCCTACAATGAGCAGTTCTTC; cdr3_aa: CASSQRPPSGPYNEQFF
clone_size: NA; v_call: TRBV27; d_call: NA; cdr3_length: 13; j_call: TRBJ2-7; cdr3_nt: TGTGCCAGCAGCAACGACATCTCCTACGAGCAGTACTTC; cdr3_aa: CASSNDISYEQYF
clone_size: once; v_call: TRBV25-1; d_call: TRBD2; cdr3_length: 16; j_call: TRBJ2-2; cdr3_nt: TGTGCCAGCAGTGAAGATGGCGGGAGTAACACCGGGGAGCTGTTTTTT; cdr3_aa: CASSEDGGSNTGELFF
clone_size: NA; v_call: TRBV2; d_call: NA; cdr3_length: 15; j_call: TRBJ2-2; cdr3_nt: TGTGCCAGCAGTCTGACCGCACTAAACACCGGGGAGCTGTTTTTT; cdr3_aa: CASSLTALNTGELFF
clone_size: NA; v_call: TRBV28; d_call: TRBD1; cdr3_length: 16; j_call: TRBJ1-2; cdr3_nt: TGTGCCAGCAGTTTATGGGGACAGGGGCCAACGGGGGGCTACACCTTC; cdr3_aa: CASSLWGQGPTGGYTF
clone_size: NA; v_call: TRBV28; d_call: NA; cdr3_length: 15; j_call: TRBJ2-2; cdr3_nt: TGTGCCAGCAGTTTAGCCAGGGGAACGACCGGGGAGCTGTTTTTT; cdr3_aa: CASSLARGTTGELFF
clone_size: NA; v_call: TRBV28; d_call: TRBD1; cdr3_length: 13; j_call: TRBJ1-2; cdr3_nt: TGTGCCGGACGGACAGGGGGAATTCATGGCTACACCTTC; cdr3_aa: CAGRTGGIHGYTF
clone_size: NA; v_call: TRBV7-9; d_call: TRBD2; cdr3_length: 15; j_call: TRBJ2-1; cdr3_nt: TGTGCCAGCAGCCTCGGGACTACCCTCTACAATGAGCAGTTCTTC; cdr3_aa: CASSLGTTLYNEQFF
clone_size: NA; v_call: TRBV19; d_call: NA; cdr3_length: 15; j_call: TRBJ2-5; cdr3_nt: TGTGCCAGTAGCGAGGTCACAGGGTCCCAAGAGACCCAGTACTTC; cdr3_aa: CASSEVTGSQETQYF
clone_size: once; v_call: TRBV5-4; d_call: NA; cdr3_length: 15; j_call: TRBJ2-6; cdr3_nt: TGTGCCAGCAGCAGGGAGACTTCTGGGGCCAACGTCCTGACTTTC; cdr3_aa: CASSRETSGANVLTF
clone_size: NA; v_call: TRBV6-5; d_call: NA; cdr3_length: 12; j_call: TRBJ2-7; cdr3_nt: TGTGCCAGCTCAAGAGCACAGGACGAGCAGTACTTC; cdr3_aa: CASSRAQDEQYF
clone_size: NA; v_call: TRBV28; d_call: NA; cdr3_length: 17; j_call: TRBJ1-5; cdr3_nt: TGTGCCAGCAGCTGGCTAGGCAGCCTTTATAGCAATCAGCCCCAGCATTTT; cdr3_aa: CASSWLGSLYSNQPQHF
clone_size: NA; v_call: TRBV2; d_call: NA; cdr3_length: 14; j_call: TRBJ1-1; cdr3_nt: TGTGCCAGCATCCCTGGAGGGGGGGACACTGAAGCTTTCTTT; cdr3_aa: CASIPGGGDTEAFF
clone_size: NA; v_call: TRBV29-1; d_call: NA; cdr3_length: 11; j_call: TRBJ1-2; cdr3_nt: TGCAGCGAAACAGGGTACGCTGGCTACACCTTC; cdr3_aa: CSETGYAGYTF
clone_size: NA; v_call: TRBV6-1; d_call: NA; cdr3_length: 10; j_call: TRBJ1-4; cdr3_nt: TGTGCCAGCAGTGGGCAAAAACTGTTTTTT; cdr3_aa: CASSGQKLFF
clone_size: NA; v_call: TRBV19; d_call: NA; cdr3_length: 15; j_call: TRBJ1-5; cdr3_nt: TGTGCCAGTAGCGGACTGATTTATAGCAATCAGCCCCAGCATTTT; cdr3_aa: CASSGLIYSNQPQHF